What follows are 22 T cell receptor beta chains derived from one specimen sequenced in a study of T cells after yellow fever vaccination. Each CDR3 protein gets one entry after TCRdb re-called the 5' RACE reads with MiXCR. The profile shows some 350,000 distinct CDR3 sequences, roughly 4.3% of them singletons. This specimen was PBMCs, taken 5 days after the yellow fever booster vaccination. The receptors were sampled from a man aged 18-30 years who received the YFV17D yellow fever vaccine.

This clonotype was detected only a few times. The chain employs TRBV7-9 and TRBJ1-1; D is possibly TRBD1 (5 bases). There are 14 residues in the CDR3. Between the trimmed V and J ends, which lost 4 bases and 0 bases, there was a span of 9 bases. Germline assignment: CDR1 SEHNR and CDR2 FQNEAQ (reference sequence). CDR3 residues: CASSSGAMNTEAFF. In nucleotides, the CDR3 is TGTGCCAGCAGCTCCGGGGCAATGAACACTGAAGCTTTCTTT.

The chain carries TRBV4-1 and TRBJ2-3, with 10 bases that match TRBD2. Germline CDR1 reads MGHRA; CDR2 reads YSYEKL. This CDR3 has 17 amino acids. Losses at the gene ends were 0 bases for V and 2 bases for J; bases not matched to a gene: 5. The CDR3, as DNA: TGCGCCAGCAGCCAAGATCAAGCGGGGGGGTTCACAGATACGCAGTATTTT. Its translation: CASSQDQAGGFTDTQYF.

This clonotype has ten or more counts. The chain uses TRBV7-9 and TRBJ2-5; 13 nucleotides agree with TRBD2. V trimming: 5 bases; J trimming: 3 bases; junction bases outside the gene matches: 9. Germline V gives CDR1 SEHNR, CDR2 FQNEAQ (reference sequence). The CDR3 is 17 amino acids. This CDR3 is CASSTLRTSGSKETQYF. In nucleotides, the CDR3 is TGTGCCAGCAGCACCCTCCGGACTAGCGGGAGCAAAGAGACCCAGTACTTC.

The chain has TRBV7-2 and TRBJ1-1; D is unclear. The V and J ends lost 1 base and 8 bases respectively, with 14 bases between them. Germline assignment: CDR1 SGHTA and CDR2 FQGNSA. This CDR3 comprises 14 residues. Here the CDR3 reads CASSLDIMGREAFF. The CDR3 DNA is TGTGCCAGCAGCTTAGATATTATGGGGAGGGAAGCTTTCTTT.

This clonotype occurred a few times. V usage is TRBV5-5 and J usage is TRBJ2-5; 9 nucleotides match TRBD1. The V gene's germline CDR1 is SGHKS and CDR2 YYEKEE (reference sequence). This CDR3 contains 14 residues. After removal of 4 bases from V and 4 bases from J, the junction contained 5 bases not matched to a gene. The CDR3 sequence is CASSDLTGGETQYF. The CDR3 nucleotides are TGTGCCAGCAGCGACCTGACAGGGGGAGAGACCCAGTACTTC.

The J gene is TRBJ2-3, the V gene TRBV4-3, with D possibly being TRBD1 (7 bases). The CDR3 totals 15 residues. V dropped 0 bases and J dropped 4 bases, with 11 bases sitting between them. Germline CDR1 is LGHNA and CDR2 is YSLEER. The CDR3 here is CASSQDAGGSDTQYF. CDR3 DNA sequence: TGCGCCAGCAGCCAAGATGCAGGGGGGTCAGATACGCAGTATTTT.

This clonotype appeared many times. This chain connects TRBV12-3 or TRBV12-4 to TRBJ1-2, with 7 bases matching TRBD1. The CDR3 totals 13 residues. J lost 3 bases, V lost 7 bases, and 5 bases had no gene match. CDR3 residues: CASTFQGDYGYTF. In DNA, the CDR3 is TGTGCCAGCACCTTTCAGGGGGACTATGGCTACACCTTC.

This clonotype was counted at least ten times. The rearrangement uses TRBV20-1 and TRBJ2-3; 12 bases fit TRBD2. The CDR3 extends over 14 amino acids. Germline lookup yields CDR1 DFQATT and CDR2 SNEGSKA (reference sequence). Trimming removed 5 bases from V and 4 bases from J; junction bases left unmatched: 4. CDR3 in amino acids: CSAPSGGASDTQYF. The CDR3 DNA is TGCAGTGCTCCTAGCGGGGGGGCCTCAGATACGCAGTATTTT.

The sample holds a few counts of this clonotype. The rearrangement joins TRBV5-1 to TRBJ1-1; D ambiguous. Trimming stripped 4 bases from V and 5 bases from J, with 12 bases between. The CDR3 runs 13 residues. Germline loops: CDR1 SGHRS, CDR2 YFSETQ. CDR3 amino acids: CASSPLTETEAFF. Here the CDR3 DNA reads TGCGCCAGCAGCCCGCTGACCGAAACTGAAGCTTTCTTT.

The J gene is TRBJ1-5, the V gene TRBV15, with unresolved D. CDR1 LNHNV and CDR2 YYDKDF come from the germline V gene (reference sequence). This CDR3 has 14 amino acids. Between the trimmed V and J ends, which lost 1 base and 6 bases, there was a span of 10 bases. CDR3 DNA: TGTGCCACCAGCAGAGTCGCGGTAGGTCAGCCCCAGCATTTT. This sequence encodes CATSRVAVGQPQHF.

This clonotype has ten or more counts. V gene TRBV20-1 combines with J gene TRBJ2-5, with 7 bases matching TRBD2. The V gene end was trimmed by 3 bases and the J gene end by 5 bases; junction bases not matched to a gene: 9. Germline CDR1 reads DFQATT; CDR2 reads SNEGSKA (reference sequence). CDR3 length equals 14 residues. The CDR3 loop reads CSARSGLDRETQYF. Here the CDR3 DNA reads TGCAGTGCTAGGTCCGGACTAGATCGGGAGACCCAGTACTTC.

This clonotype was seen only a few times. The chain employs TRBV12-3 or TRBV12-4 and TRBJ2-1; a weak D match, TRBD1 (6 bases). This CDR3 is 13 amino acids long. Trimming removed 6 bases at V and 12 bases at J, with 18 bases between. The CDR3 spells CASRPDQGLGQFF. CDR3 DNA: TGTGCCAGCAGACCAGACCAGGGGTTGGGGCAGTTCTTC.

This clonotype was seen a handful of times. This chain uses TRBV29-1 with TRBJ1-4; maybe TRBD1 (5 bases). Germline CDR1 is SQVTM and CDR2 is ANQGSEA. The CDR3 contains 15 residues. Trimming took 1 base from V and 7 from J, leaving 16 bases between them. DNA of the CDR3: TGCAGCGTTGAAGGTCCCAATAGGGGTAGTGAAAAACTGTTTTTT. This gives the protein CSVEGPNRGSEKLFF.

This clonotype was found a few times. The chain employs TRBV5-1 and TRBJ2-5; 13 nucleotides agree with TRBD2. Trimming took 4 bases from V and 5 from J; bases not matched to a gene: 8. Per the germline V gene, CDR1 is SGHRS and CDR2 is YFSETQ. CDR3 length: 16 amino acids. The DNA for the CDR3 is TGCGCCAGCAGCCCCACACTAGCGGGGGGGCGGGAGACCCAGTACTTC. Protein: CASSPTLAGGRETQYF.

The chain combines TRBV12-3 or TRBV12-4 with TRBJ2-1; TRBD2 is a possible D gene (7 bases). CDR3 length: 12 residues. Trimming shortened V by 6 bases and J by 12 bases, and 15 bases separated the two germline ends. Here the CDR3 reads CASRGTAGAQFF. The CDR3 DNA follows: TGTGCCAGCAGGGGGACGGCGGGGGCGCAGTTCTTC.

Only a few counts were recorded for this clonotype. The chain uses TRBV5-5 and TRBJ2-7; D perhaps matches TRBD1 (5 bases). Deletions cut 0 bases from V and 3 bases from J, with 13 bases between. This CDR3 spans 15 amino acids. Germline loops: CDR1 SGHKS, CDR2 YYEKEE (reference sequence). CDR3 sequence (DNA): TGTGCCAGCAGCTTGGTGGGGCAGGCGAACTACGAGCAGTACGTC. Protein product: CASSLVGQANYEQYV.

There are a few counts of this clonotype. V is TRBV6-2 or TRBV6-3 and J is TRBJ2-6; 8 bases map to TRBD1. In germline, CDR1 is MNHEY, CDR2 SVGEGT. The CDR3 contains 16 residues. Trimming took 5 bases from V and 2 from J; bases not matched to a gene: 5. CDR3 nucleotides: TGTGCCAGCAGTGGATCAGGGGGCGCTGGGGCCAACGTCCTGACTTTC. It translates to CASSGSGGAGANVLTF.

The chain recombines TRBV12-3 or TRBV12-4 with TRBJ1-2; a possible D gene is TRBD1 (6 bases). The CDR3 has 13 amino acids. The V gene lost 5 bases and the J gene lost 8 bases, with 15 bases spanning the gap. The chain's CDR3 is CASSNRDGEGYTF. The CDR3 coding sequence is TGTGCCAGCAGTAACAGGGACGGGGAAGGCTACACCTTC.

V gene TRBV7-9 combines with J gene TRBJ2-7, with D uncertain. The CDR3 totals 14 residues. With 3 bases removed from V and 4 bases from J, the gap between germline ends came to 13 bases. CDR1 and CDR2 from the germline V gene are SEHNR and FQNEAQ (reference sequence). The CDR3 DNA is TGTGCCAGCAGCTTGCAGGAAAAAGGATACGAGCAGTACTTC. It codes for CASSLQEKGYEQYF.

The sample holds many counts of this clonotype. The CDR3 DNA sequence: TGCAGCGTCGCGGGGGGCGGGCTCCTAACGGGAGAGACCCAGTACTTC. This encodes CSVAGGGLLTGETQYF. The chain carries TRBV29-1 and TRBJ2-5; 8 positions agree with TRBD2. The germline V gene has CDR1 SQVTM and CDR2 ANQGSEA. Unmatched junction bases numbered 16, after V lost 6 bases and J lost 4 bases. There are 16 residues in the CDR3.

This clonotype was recorded a few times. CDR3 residues: CSASMDRRRGYTF. The CDR3 DNA is TGCAGCGCCTCCATGGACAGGAGAAGAGGCTACACCTTC. The chain is built from TRBV29-1 and TRBJ1-2; 7 bases agree with TRBD1. This CDR3 is built from 13 residues. V dropped 7 bases and J dropped 8; count of bases not matched to a gene: 13. CDR1 and CDR2 from the germline V gene are SQVTM and ANQGSEA.

The rearrangement uses TRBV12-3 or TRBV12-4 and TRBJ1-6; 7 bases line up with TRBD1. J was trimmed by 9 bases and V by 6 bases; bases with no gene match: 17. There are 17 residues in the CDR3. The DNA of the CDR3 is TGTGCCAGCAGCCCAACGCTAAGACAGGGAAGGGGTTCACCCCTCCACTTT. This gives the protein CASSPTLRQGRGSPLHF.